Presented here are 30 T cell receptor beta chains from one specimen sequenced in a study of blood T cell repertoires in COVID-19. The repertoire was sequenced with immunoSEQ multiplex PCR; TCRdb's copy has only in-frame clones and lacks some. The sample includes about 310,000 clones, 80% to 90% of them seen just once. The material sequenced was PBMCs or T cells enriched from blood (not recorded which). The receptors here all came from a man aged 25-45 years who had recovered from COVID-19.

A single count supports this clone. The chain employs TRBV27 and TRBJ1-5; 8 bases match TRBD1. V shed 4 bases and J 4 bases; nucleotides not matched to a gene: 3. The CDR3 extends over 14 amino acids. The germline V gene has CDR1 MNHEY and CDR2 SMNVEV (reference sequence). The CDR3 loop is CASSWDRHNQPQHF. The CDR3, as DNA: TGTGCCAGCAGTTGGGACAGGCATAATCAGCCCCAGCATTTT.

The chain uses TRBV25-1 and TRBJ1-1, with 8 positions matching TRBD1. Germline lookup yields CDR1 MGHDK and CDR2 SYGVNS. The J segment lost 1 base and the V segment lost 7 bases, leaving 2 bases of the junction unmatched. This CDR3 comprises 13 residues. CDR3 DNA sequence: TGTGCCAGCATTACAGGGGGGAACACTGAAGCTTTCTTT. This translates into CASITGGNTEAFF.

The chain couples TRBV10-3 to TRBJ2-3; 8 bases fit TRBD2. Looked up from germline, CDR1 is ENHRY and CDR2 is SYGVKD. This CDR3 spans 15 amino acids. The V segment lost 7 bases and the J segment 1 base; nucleotides outside the gene matches: 7. The CDR3 DNA sequence: TGTGCCATCACCGATAGAGCGGGGGGCACAGATACGCAGTATTTT. Translated, it gives CAITDRAGGTDTQYF.

The V call is TRBV18, the J call TRBJ1-5, with TRBD1 identical over 9 bases. CDR3 length: 15 amino acids. Trimming took 4 bases from V and 6 from J; bases not matched to a gene: 7. Germline CDR1 and CDR2: KGHSH and LQKENI. CDR3 in DNA: TGTGCCAGCTCACTAGGGACAGGGAAGGTTCAGCCCCAGCATTTT. This translates into CASSLGTGKVQPQHF.

This clone has only one observation. The chain carries TRBV5-4 and TRBJ2-5, with TRBD1 identical over 10 bases. V gave up 4 bases and J gave up 5 bases; unmatched junction bases: 8. The CDR3 loop spans 15 amino acids. Germline-derived CDR1 and CDR2 are SGHNT and YYREEE (reference sequence). The CDR3 protein is CASSDRQGAWETQYF. CDR3 in DNA: TGTGCCAGCAGCGATAGACAGGGGGCGTGGGAGACCCAGTACTTC.

This clone was observed once. V and J are TRBV30 and TRBJ1-1; 11 positions agree with TRBD1. CDR1 GTSNPN and CDR2 SVGIG come from the germline V gene (reference sequence). J lost 2 bases, V lost 0 bases, and 8 bases had no gene match. The CDR3 has 17 amino acids. The CDR3 reads CAWSVLGTGGTNTEAFF. The CDR3 DNA follows: TGTGCCTGGAGTGTACTTGGGACAGGGGGGACTAACACTGAAGCTTTCTTT.

This clone was detected only a few times. This rearrangement joins TRBV7-9 to TRBJ1-4, with TRBD1 identical over 7 bases. The ends lost 5 bases at V and 1 base at J; junction bases unmatched: 7. The CDR3 consists of 16 residues. Germline values: CDR1 SEHNR, CDR2 FQNEAQ (reference sequence). Written as DNA, the CDR3 is TGTGCCAGCAGCGACAGGGCTCTAGGAACTAATGAAAAACTGTTTTTT. This encodes CASSDRALGTNEKLFF.

This chain joins TRBV9 and TRBJ2-3; 9 nucleotides agree with TRBD2. Germline lookup yields CDR1 SGDLS and CDR2 YYNGEE. V gave up 4 bases and J gave up 6 bases; unmatched junction bases: 9. CDR3 length: 15 residues. DNA of the CDR3: TGTGCCAGCAGCTTCCGCGGGGGGGCCTCGGATACGCAGTATTTT. Its translation is CASSFRGGASDTQYF.

V gene TRBV6-5 combines with J gene TRBJ1-1; D unresolved. The germline V gene has CDR1 MNHEY and CDR2 SVGAGI. V gave up 0 bases and J gave up 5 bases, with 10 bases separating them. The CDR3 totals 14 residues. In DNA, the CDR3 is TGTGCCAGCAGTTACTCTGAGGGTGGGACTGAAGCTTTCTTT. Its translation is CASSYSEGGTEAFF.

The chain joins TRBV30 to TRBJ2-1, with D perhaps TRBD1 (8 bases). The CDR3 sequence is 15 residues long. V was clipped by 4 bases and J by 3 bases, with 16 bases between them. Germline V gene sequence: CDR1 GTSNPN, CDR2 SVGIG (reference sequence). This CDR3 is CAWTGNRGGYNEQFF. CDR3 nucleotides: TGTGCCTGGACCGGCAACAGGGGGGGCTACAATGAGCAGTTCTTC.

The genes are TRBV28 and TRBJ1-2, with 10 bases fitting TRBD1. In germline, CDR1 is MDHEN, CDR2 SYDVKM. CDR3 size: 14 residues. The ends lost 11 bases at V and 6 bases at J; junction bases unmatched: 12. CDR3 sequence (DNA): TGTGCCGCAGGGGGACAGGGGAGTAAGGATGGCTACACCTTC. Amino acids: CAAGGQGSKDGYTF.

This clone has only a few counts. The chain recombines TRBV9 with TRBJ1-1; perhaps TRBD1 as D (6 bases). V shed 5 bases and J shed 0 bases, with 14 bases lying between them. Germline CDR1 and CDR2: SGDLS and YYNGEE. The CDR3 spans 15 residues. Written as DNA, the CDR3 is TGTGCCAGCAGTACAACACAGGGCATGAACACTGAAGCTTTCTTT. Residues: CASSTTQGMNTEAFF.

The rearrangement uses TRBV2 and TRBJ2-4; D possibly corresponds to TRBD1 (5 bases). Germline CDR1 reads SNHLY; CDR2 reads FYNNEI. V was clipped by 1 base and J by 14 bases, with 12 bases between them. The CDR3 has 12 residues. CDR3 amino acids: CASSEGPRVKYF. CDR3 DNA sequence: TGTGCCAGCAGTGAAGGGCCCAGGGTGAAGTACTTC.

This chain links TRBV12-3 or TRBV12-4 with TRBJ1-6, with D perhaps matching TRBD1 (6 bases). The V gene lost 3 bases and the J gene lost 8 bases, with 8 bases spanning the gap. This CDR3 is 13 amino acids long. Here the CDR3 reads CASSFAGDSPLHF. CDR3 nucleotide sequence: TGTGCCAGCAGTTTTGCAGGGGATTCACCCCTCCACTTT.

The rearrangement links TRBV6-2 or TRBV6-3 to TRBJ1-5; D is perhaps TRBD1 (6 bases). CDR3 length: 15 amino acids. Trimming left V 5 bases short and J 7 bases short, with 18 bases between. The germline V gene has CDR1 MNHEY and CDR2 SVGEGT. The CDR3 loop reads CASSKGGQGGQPQHF. The CDR3 bases are TGTGCCAGCAGTAAGGGGGGGCAGGGCGGCCAGCCCCAGCATTTT.

This clone was detected a few times. The V call is TRBV7-2, the J call TRBJ2-7; D perhaps matches TRBD1 (6 bases). Trimming pared 5 bases from V and 6 bases from J, leaving 17 bases between. The germline V gene has CDR1 SGHTA and CDR2 FQGNSA. The CDR3 is 14 amino acids. The CDR3 sequence is CASSPQGTYGEQYF. The CDR3 coding sequence is TGTGCCAGCAGCCCACAGGGCACTTATGGCGAGCAGTACTTC.

This rearrangement joins TRBV6-5 to TRBJ2-7; the D gene is possibly TRBD2 (5 bases). The germline V gene encodes CDR1 MNHEY and CDR2 SVGAGI. Deletions cut 6 bases from V and 3 bases from J, with 12 bases between. This CDR3 comprises 13 residues. CDR3 sequence (DNA): TGTGCCAGCAGGGGAGACATATTCTACGAGCAGTACTTC. Encoded protein: CASRGDIFYEQYF.

This chain uses TRBV19 with TRBJ1-3; D is undetermined. There are 13 residues in the CDR3. From germline, CDR1 is LNHDA and CDR2 SQIVND (reference sequence). Trimming removed 8 bases from V and 0 bases from J, with 8 bases in between. The CDR3 DNA follows: TGTGCCAGTTCGTGGAGCTCTGGAAACACCATATATTTT. This codes for CASSWSSGNTIYF.

The rearrangement uses TRBV5-1 and TRBJ1-6; 7 bases are shared with TRBD1. With V trimmed by 4 bases and J by 7 bases, 11 bases remained unmatched. Germline CDR1 is SGHRS and CDR2 is YFSETQ. The CDR3 consists of 16 residues. This CDR3 is CASSPRVRDSNSPLHF. For the CDR3, the DNA is TGCGCCAGCAGCCCGAGGGTCCGGGACAGCAATTCACCCCTCCACTTT.

The rearrangement links TRBV6-6 to TRBJ2-1, with 8 bases identical to TRBD2. Germline CDR1 and CDR2: MNHNY and SVGAGI (reference sequence). The V and J ends lost 4 bases and 5 bases, in that order; junction bases with no gene match: 7. The length of the CDR3 is 15 residues. Written as DNA, the CDR3 is TGTGCCAGCAGTTTCCCGGGACTAGGGGACAATGAGCAGTTCTTC. Protein: CASSFPGLGDNEQFF.

This clone came up once. The chain carries TRBV9 and TRBJ1-1; D is perhaps TRBD1 (5 bases). This CDR3 region has 15 residues. V was pared by 4 bases and J by 0 bases, with 13 bases between. The germline V gene encodes CDR1 SGDLS and CDR2 YYNGEE. CDR3 loop: CASSPQTEVNTEAFF. DNA for the CDR3: TGTGCCAGCAGCCCCCAGACAGAAGTGAACACTGAAGCTTTCTTT. The full variable domain, completed using reference TRBV9 and TRBJ1-1, is DSGVTQTPKHLITATGQRVTLRCSPRSGDLSVYWYQQSLDQGLQFLIQYYNGEERAKGNILERFSAQQFPDLHSELNLSSLELGDSALYFCASSPQTEVNTEAFFGQGTRLTVV.

V usage is TRBV7-8 and J usage is TRBJ2-2; TRBD1 matches 10 bases. The length of the CDR3 is 17 residues. Trimming at V came to 2 bases and at J to 4 bases, leaving 7 bases not matched to a gene. The germline gives CDR1 SGHVS, CDR2 FQNEAQ. The CDR3, as DNA: TGTGCCAGCAGCTTACTACCCGGGACAGGGGTCACCGGGGAGCTGTTTTTT. Translated: CASSLLPGTGVTGELFF.

The J gene is TRBJ1-2, the V gene TRBV5-5; D not certain. There are 13 residues in the CDR3. Germline CDR1 reads SGHKS; CDR2 reads YYEKEE (reference sequence). Deletions cut 1 base from V and 7 bases from J, with 11 bases between. The CDR3 DNA sequence: TGTGCCAGCAGCTTGAGCGCGGGAAGTGGCTACACCTTC. Translating gives CASSLSAGSGYTF.

V gene TRBV7-9 combines with J gene TRBJ2-7, with TRBD2 matching over 8 bases. Germline V gives CDR1 SEHNR, CDR2 FQNEAQ (reference sequence). CDR3 size: 15 residues. The junction had 9 bases not matched to a gene; V was cut back by 5 bases and J by 3 bases. The CDR3 loop reads CASSPGGGSHYEQYF. The CDR3, as DNA: TGTGCCAGCAGCCCGGGGGGGGGATCCCACTACGAGCAGTACTTC.

This clone was picked up one time. The chain links TRBV10-3 to TRBJ1-6; 8 bases align to TRBD1. The CDR3 is 14 amino acids. The germline V gene has CDR1 ENHRY and CDR2 SYGVKD. V lost 7 bases, J lost 7 bases, and 6 bases stayed unmatched. The CDR3 nucleotides read TGTGCCATCACCAACGGACAGGGAAATTCACCCCTCCACTTT. Translating it yields CAITNGQGNSPLHF.

The chain has TRBV14 and TRBJ2-3, with D tentatively TRBD2 (5 bases). This CDR3 is built from 15 residues. Looked up from germline, CDR1 is SGHDN and CDR2 is FVKESK. V was cut by 1 base and J by 7 bases, with 15 bases left in between. The CDR3 nucleotides are TGTGCCAGCAGCCAAGGGACTTCGAAGGTTAATACGCAGTATTTT. Translating it yields CASSQGTSKVNTQYF.

The rearrangement uses TRBV4-3 and TRBJ2-2, with 7 nucleotides matching TRBD2. Trimming cost V 0 bases and J 6 bases; bases outside gene matches: 1. The CDR3 extends over 14 amino acids. CDR1 is LGHNA and CDR2 is YSLEER in the germline V gene. The CDR3 spells CASSQDRGAGELFF. CDR3 bases: TGCGCCAGCAGCCAAGATCGGGGGGCCGGGGAGCTGTTTTTT.

The rearrangement links TRBV7-3 to TRBJ2-2; 8 bases fit TRBD2. Germline values: CDR1 SGHTA, CDR2 FQGTGA. The trim removed 4 bases at V and 9 bases at J, leaving 4 bases unmatched. The CDR3 is 13 residues long. CDR3 in amino acids: CASSSGGTRELFF. The CDR3 DNA sequence: TGTGCCAGCAGCTCGGGGGGGACAAGGGAGCTGTTTTTT.

This chain joins TRBV11-2 and TRBJ1-1; 8 bases map to TRBD1. Germline V gene sequence: CDR1 SGHAT, CDR2 FQNNGV. The CDR3 is 13 residues long. With V trimmed by 8 bases and J by 5 bases, 7 bases remained unmatched. For the CDR3, the DNA is TGTGCCAGCTCCCCAGGGGGCTGGACTGAAGCTTTCTTT. This encodes CASSPGGWTEAFF. Using reference TRBV11-2 and TRBJ1-1 for the parts outside the CDR3, the full variable domain is EAGVAQSPRYKIIEKRQSVAFWCNPISGHATLYWYQQILGQGPKLLIQFQNNGVVDDSQLPKDRFSAERLKGVDSTLKIQPAKLEDSAVYLCASSPGGWTEAFFGQGTRLTVV.

The chain carries TRBV6-5 and TRBJ2-1, with 9 bases fitting TRBD2. This CDR3 has 15 amino acids. With V trimmed by 6 bases and J by 8 bases, 11 bases remained unmatched. The germline gives CDR1 MNHEY, CDR2 SVGAGI. This CDR3 is CASRVTGGGAYEQFF. CDR3 DNA sequence: TGTGCCAGCAGGGTAACGGGCGGGGGGGCCTATGAGCAGTTCTTC.